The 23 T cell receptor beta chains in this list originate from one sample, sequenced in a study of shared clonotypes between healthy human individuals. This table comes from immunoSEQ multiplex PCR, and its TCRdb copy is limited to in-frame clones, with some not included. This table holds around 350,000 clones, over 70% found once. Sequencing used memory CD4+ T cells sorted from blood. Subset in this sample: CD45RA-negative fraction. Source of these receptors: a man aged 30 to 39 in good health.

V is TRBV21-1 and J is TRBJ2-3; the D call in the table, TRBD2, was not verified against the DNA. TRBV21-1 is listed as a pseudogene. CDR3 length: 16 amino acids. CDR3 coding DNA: TGTGCCAGCAGCACCTTGATCCGGGGGAGCACAGATACGCAGTATTTT. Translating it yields CASSTLIRGSTDTQYF.

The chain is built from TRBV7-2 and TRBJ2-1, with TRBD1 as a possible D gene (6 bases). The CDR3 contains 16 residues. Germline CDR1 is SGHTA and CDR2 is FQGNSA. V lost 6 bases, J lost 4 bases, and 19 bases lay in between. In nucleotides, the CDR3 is TGTGCCAGCAGTCTCCAGGGGACCCCTATTTACAATGAGCAGTTCTTC. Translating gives CASSLQGTPIYNEQFF.

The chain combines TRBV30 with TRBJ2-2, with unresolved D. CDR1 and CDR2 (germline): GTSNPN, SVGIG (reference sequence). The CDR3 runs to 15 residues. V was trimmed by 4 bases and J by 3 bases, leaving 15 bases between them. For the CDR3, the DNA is TGTGCCTGGACCTTGGGAAGGGTCGACACCGGGGAGCTGTTTTTT. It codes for CAWTLGRVDTGELFF.

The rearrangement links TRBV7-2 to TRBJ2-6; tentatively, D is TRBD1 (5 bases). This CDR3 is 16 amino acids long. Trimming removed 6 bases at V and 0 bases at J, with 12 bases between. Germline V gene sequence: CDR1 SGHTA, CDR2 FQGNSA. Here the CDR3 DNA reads TGTGCCAGCAGTTTTGACAGCAACTCTGGGGCCAACGTCCTGACTTTC. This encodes CASSFDSNSGANVLTF. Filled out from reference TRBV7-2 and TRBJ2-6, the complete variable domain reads GAGVSQSPSNKVTEKGKDVELRCDPISGHTALYWYRQSLGQGLEFLIYFQGNSAPDKSGLPSDRFSAERTGGSVSTLTIQRTQQEDSAVYLCASSFDSNSGANVLTFGAGSRLTVL.

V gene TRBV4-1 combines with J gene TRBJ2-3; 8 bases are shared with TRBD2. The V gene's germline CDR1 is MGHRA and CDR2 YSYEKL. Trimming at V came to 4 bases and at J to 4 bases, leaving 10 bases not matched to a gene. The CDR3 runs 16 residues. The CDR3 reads CASSPLSGKAADTQYF. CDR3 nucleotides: TGCGCCAGCAGCCCCCTTAGCGGGAAGGCGGCAGATACGCAGTATTTT.

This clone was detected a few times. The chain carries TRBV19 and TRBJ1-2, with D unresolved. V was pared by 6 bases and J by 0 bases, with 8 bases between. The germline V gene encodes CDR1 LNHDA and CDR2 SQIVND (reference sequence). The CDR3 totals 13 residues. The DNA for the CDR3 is TGTGCCAGTAGCCGGATTTCTAACTATGGCTACACCTTC. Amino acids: CASSRISNYGYTF.

CDR3 sequence: CASSLGRGNEKLFF. The CDR3, as DNA: TGTGCCAGCAGCTTAGGGCGGGGTAATGAAAAACTGTTTTTT. This rearrangement joins TRBV7-9 to TRBJ1-4; D is undetermined. Trimming left V 1 base short and J 4 bases short, with 7 bases between. The CDR3 has 14 residues. CDR1 is SEHNR, CDR2 FQNEAQ, per germline (reference sequence).

The CDR3 spells CASSSGSWETQYF. For the CDR3, the DNA is TGTGCCAGCAGTTCCGGTAGTTGGGAGACCCAGTACTTC. The gene calls are TRBV27 and TRBJ2-5; D remains ambiguous. V was cut by 4 bases and J by 5 bases, with 11 bases left in between. This CDR3 comprises 13 residues. Germline lookup yields CDR1 MNHEY and CDR2 SMNVEV (reference sequence).

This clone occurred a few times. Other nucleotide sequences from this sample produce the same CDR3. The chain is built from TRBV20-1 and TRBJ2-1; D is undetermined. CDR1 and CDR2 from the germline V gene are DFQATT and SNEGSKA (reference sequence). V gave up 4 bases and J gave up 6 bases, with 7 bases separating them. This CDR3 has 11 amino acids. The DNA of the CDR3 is TGCAGTGCTAAGCCTCTCAATGAGCAGTTCTTC. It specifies CSAKPLNEQFF.

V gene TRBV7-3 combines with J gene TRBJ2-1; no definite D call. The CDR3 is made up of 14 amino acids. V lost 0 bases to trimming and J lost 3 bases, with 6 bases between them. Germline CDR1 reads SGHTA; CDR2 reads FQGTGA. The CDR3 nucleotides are TGTGCCAGCAGCTTAACCGGAGACTACAATGAGCAGTTCTTC. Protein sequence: CASSLTGDYNEQFF.

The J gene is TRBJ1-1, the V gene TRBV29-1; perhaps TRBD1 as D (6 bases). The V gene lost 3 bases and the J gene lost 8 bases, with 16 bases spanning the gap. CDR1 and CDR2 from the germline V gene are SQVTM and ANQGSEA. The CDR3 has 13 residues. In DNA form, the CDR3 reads TGCAGCGTTGATGGGGGGCCCGTGGTAGAAGCTTTCTTT. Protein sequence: CSVDGGPVVEAFF.

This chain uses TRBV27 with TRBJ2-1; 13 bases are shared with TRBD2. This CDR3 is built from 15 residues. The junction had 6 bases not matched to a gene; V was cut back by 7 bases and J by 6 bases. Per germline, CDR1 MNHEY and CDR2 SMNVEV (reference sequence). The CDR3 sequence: CASTLRTSGSNEQFF. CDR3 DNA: TGTGCCAGCACCCTAAGGACTAGCGGGAGCAATGAGCAGTTCTTC.

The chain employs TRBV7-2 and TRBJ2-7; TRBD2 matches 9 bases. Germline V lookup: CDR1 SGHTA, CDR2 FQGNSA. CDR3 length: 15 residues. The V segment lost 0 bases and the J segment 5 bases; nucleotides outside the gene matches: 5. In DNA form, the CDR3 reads TGTGCCAGCAGCTTAGCGGGGACTAGCTACCACGAGCAGTACTTC. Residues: CASSLAGTSYHEQYF. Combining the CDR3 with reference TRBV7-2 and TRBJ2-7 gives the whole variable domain GAGVSQSPSNKVTEKGKDVELRCDPISGHTALYWYRQSLGQGLEFLIYFQGNSAPDKSGLPSDRFSAERTGGSVSTLTIQRTQQEDSAVYLCASSLAGTSYHEQYFGPGTRLTVT.

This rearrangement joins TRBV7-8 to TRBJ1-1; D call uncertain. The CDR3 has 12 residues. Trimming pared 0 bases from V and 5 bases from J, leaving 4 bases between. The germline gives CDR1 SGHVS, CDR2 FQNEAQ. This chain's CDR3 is CASSLAWTEAFF. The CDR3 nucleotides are TGTGCCAGCAGCTTAGCGTGGACTGAAGCTTTCTTT.

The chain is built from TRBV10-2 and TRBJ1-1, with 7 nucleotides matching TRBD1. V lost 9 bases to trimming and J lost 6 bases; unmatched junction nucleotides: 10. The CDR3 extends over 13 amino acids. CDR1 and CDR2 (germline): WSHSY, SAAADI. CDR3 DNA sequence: TGCGCCAGTACCGACAGGGATTGGTCTGAAGCTTTCTTT. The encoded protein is CASTDRDWSEAFF.

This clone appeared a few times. CDR3 bases: TGTGCCAGCAGCTTCGGCCCCCCTGGGGCCACAGATACGCAGTATTTT. Residues: CASSFGPPGATDTQYF. This chain joins TRBV7-3 and TRBJ2-3; D perhaps matches TRBD1 (5 bases). The CDR3 totals 16 residues. V lost 3 bases to trimming and J lost 2 bases, with 15 bases between them. Germline V gene data show CDR1 as SGHTA and CDR2 as FQGTGA.

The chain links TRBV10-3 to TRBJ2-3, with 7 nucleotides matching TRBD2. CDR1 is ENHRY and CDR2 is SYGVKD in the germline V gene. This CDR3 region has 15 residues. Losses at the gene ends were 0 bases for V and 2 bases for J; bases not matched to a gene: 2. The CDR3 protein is CAISESKRDTDTQYF. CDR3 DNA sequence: TGTGCCATCAGTGAGTCTAAGCGGGACACAGATACGCAGTATTTT.

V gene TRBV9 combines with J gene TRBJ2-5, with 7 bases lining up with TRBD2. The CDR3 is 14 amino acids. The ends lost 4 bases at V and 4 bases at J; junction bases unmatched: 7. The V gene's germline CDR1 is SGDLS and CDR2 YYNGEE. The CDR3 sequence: CASSPGLVIETQYF. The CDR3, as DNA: TGTGCCAGCAGCCCCGGACTAGTCATAGAGACCCAGTACTTC. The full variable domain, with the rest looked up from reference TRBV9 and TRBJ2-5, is DSGVTQTPKHLITATGQRVTLRCSPRSGDLSVYWYQQSLDQGLQFLIQYYNGEERAKGNILERFSAQQFPDLHSELNLSSLELGDSALYFCASSPGLVIETQYFGPGTRLLVL.

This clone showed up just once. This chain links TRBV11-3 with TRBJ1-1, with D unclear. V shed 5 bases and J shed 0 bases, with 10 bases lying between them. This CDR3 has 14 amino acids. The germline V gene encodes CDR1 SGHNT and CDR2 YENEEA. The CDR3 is CASSVDGVNTEAFF. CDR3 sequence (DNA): TGTGCCAGCAGCGTCGACGGGGTGAACACTGAAGCTTTCTTT.

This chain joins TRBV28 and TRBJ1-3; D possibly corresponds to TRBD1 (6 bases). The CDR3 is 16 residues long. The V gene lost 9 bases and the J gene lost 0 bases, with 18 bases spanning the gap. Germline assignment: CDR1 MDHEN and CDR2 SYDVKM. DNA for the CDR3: TGTGCCAGTCAGGGGAGGGGGTTTCCCTCTGGAAACACCATATATTTT. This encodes CASQGRGFPSGNTIYF.

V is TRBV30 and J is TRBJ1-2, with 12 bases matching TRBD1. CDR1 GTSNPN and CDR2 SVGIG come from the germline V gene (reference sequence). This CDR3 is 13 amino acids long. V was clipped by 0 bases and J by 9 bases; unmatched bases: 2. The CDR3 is CAWSVGTGGSYTF. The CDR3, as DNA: TGTGCCTGGAGTGTAGGGACAGGGGGCAGCTACACCTTC.

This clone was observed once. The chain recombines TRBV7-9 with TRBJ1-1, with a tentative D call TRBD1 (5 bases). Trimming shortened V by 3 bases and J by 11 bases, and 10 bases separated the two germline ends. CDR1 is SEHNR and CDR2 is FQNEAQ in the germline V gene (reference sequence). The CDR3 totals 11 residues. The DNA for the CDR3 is TGTGCCAGCAGCTTGACAGTTGACGCTTTCTTT. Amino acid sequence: CASSLTVDAFF.

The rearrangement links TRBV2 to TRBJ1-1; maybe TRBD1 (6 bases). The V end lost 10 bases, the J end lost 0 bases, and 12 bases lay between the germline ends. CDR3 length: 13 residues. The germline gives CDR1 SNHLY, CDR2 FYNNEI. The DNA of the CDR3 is TGTGCCACAGGGGCCAGCATGAACACTGAAGCTTTCTTT. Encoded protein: CATGASMNTEAFF.